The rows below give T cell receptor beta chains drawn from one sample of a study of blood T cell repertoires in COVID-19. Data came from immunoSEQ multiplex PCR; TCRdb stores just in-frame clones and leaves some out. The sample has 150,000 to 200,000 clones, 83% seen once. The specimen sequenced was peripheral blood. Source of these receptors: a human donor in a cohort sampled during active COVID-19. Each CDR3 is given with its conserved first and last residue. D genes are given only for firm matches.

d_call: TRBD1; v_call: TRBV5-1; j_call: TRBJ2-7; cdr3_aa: CASSDPGQGPRIYEQYF
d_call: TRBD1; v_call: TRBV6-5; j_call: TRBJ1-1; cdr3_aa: CASSYAGTGVTEAFF
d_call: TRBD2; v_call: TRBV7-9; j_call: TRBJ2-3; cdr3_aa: CASSLLAGGAITQYF
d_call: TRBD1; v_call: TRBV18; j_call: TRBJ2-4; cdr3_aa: CASSPIQSTGTVKNIQYF
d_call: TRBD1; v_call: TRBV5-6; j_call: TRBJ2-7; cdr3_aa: CASSSMTGDPYEQYF
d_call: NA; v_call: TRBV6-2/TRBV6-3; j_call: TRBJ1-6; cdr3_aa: CASSYSAGGGSPLHF
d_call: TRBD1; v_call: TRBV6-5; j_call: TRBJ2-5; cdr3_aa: CASSQGTGIQETQYF
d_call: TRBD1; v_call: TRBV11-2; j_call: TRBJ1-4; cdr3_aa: CASSRATGVSNEKLFF
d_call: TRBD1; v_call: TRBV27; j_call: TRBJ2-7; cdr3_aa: CASGKGQIAYEQYF
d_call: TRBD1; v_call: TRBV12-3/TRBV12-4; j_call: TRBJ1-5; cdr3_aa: CASSLGQDQPQHF
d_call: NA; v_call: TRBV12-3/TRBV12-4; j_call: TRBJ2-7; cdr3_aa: CASSLLRSGEQYF
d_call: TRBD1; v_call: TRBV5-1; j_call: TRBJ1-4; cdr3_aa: CASRDRDRPTNEKLFF
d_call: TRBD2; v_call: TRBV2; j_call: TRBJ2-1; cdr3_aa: CASSENSGAYNEQFF
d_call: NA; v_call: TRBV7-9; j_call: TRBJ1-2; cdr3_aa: CASSLGRQGNVGYTF
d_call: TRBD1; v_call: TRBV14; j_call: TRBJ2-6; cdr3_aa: CASSRQGTGANVLTF
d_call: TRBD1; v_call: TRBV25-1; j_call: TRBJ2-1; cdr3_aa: CASLGDRGYNEQFF
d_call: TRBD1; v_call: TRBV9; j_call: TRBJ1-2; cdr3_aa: CASSVAEKMDRAYGYTF